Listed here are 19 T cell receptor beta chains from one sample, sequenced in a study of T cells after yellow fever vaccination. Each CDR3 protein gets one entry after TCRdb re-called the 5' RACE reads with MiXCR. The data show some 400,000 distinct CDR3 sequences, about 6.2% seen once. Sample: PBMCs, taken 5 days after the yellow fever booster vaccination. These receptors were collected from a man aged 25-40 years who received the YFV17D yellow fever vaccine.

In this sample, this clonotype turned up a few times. The CDR3 here is CASSQREGLGPYEQYF. DNA for the CDR3: TGTGCCAGCAGTCAACGGGAGGGCTTGGGACCTTACGAGCAGTACTTC. The gene calls are TRBV6-1 and TRBJ2-7; TRBD2 aligns across 8 bases. The ends lost 5 bases at V and 4 bases at J; junction bases unmatched: 13. CDR1 is MNHNS and CDR2 is SASEGT in the germline V gene. This CDR3 has 16 amino acids.

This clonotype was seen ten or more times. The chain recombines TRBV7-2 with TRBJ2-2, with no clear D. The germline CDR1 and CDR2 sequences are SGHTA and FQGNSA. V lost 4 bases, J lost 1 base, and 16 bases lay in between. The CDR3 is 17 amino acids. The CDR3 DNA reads TGTGCCAGCAGCTCCATACTTATTGGCGTGAACACCGGGGAGCTGTTTTTT. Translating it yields CASSSILIGVNTGELFF.

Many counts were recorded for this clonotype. The CDR3: CASSFGVPNQPQHF. CDR3 DNA sequence: TGTGCCAGCAGCTTTGGAGTTCCCAATCAGCCCCAGCATTTT. The V and J genes are TRBV7-2 and TRBJ1-5; D remains unclear. This CDR3 is 14 amino acids long. V shed 3 bases and J shed 3 bases, with 9 bases lying between them. CDR1 is SGHTA, CDR2 FQGNSA, per germline.

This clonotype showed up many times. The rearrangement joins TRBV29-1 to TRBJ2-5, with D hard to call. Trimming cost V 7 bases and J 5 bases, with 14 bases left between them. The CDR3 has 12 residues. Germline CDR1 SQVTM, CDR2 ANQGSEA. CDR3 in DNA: TGCAGCGCGCTAGGCGGCCCCGAGACCCAGTACTTC. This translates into CSALGGPETQYF. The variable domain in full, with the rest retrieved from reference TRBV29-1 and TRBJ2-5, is SAVISQKPSRDICQRGTSLTIQCQVDSQVTMMFWYRQQPGQSLTLIATANQGSEATYESGFVIDKFPISRPNLTFSTLTVSNMSPEDSSIYLCSALGGPETQYFGPGTRLLVL.

CDR3 protein: CASRDTGLYEQYF. The CDR3 bases are TGCGCCAGCAGGGACACGGGTCTTTACGAGCAGTACTTC. This sequence joins TRBV5-1 and TRBJ2-7, with D possibly matching TRBD1 (5 bases). V lost 5 bases, J lost 4 bases, and 13 bases lay in between. The CDR3 sequence is 13 residues long. Germline CDR1 reads SGHRS; CDR2 reads YFSETQ.

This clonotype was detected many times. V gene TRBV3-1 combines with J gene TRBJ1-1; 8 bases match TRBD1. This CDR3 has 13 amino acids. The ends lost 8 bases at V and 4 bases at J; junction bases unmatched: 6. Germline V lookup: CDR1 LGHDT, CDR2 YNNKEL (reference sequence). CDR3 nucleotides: TGTGCCAGCTGGGGGACAGGCCGCACTGAAGCTTTCTTT. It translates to CASWGTGRTEAFF.

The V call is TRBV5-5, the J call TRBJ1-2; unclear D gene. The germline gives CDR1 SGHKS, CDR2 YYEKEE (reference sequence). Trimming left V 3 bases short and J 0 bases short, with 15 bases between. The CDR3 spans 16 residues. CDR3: CASSSPSDEANYGYTF. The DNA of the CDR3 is TGTGCCAGCAGCTCGCCTTCGGACGAGGCTAACTATGGCTACACCTTC.

The CDR3 DNA reads as TGTGCCAGCAGTTTGGTTTCGGGGACAGACTATGGCTACACCTTC. It yields the protein CASSLVSGTDYGYTF. This chain connects TRBV12-3 or TRBV12-4 to TRBJ1-2; 7 bases are a match to TRBD1. V lost 3 bases to trimming and J lost 3 bases; unmatched junction nucleotides: 7. This CDR3 has 15 residues.

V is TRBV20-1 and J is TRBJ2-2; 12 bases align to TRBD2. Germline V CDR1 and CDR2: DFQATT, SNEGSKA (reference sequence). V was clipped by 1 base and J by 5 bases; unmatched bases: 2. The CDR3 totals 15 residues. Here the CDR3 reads CSARGLAGVTGELFF. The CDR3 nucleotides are TGCAGTGCTAGAGGACTAGCGGGAGTTACCGGGGAGCTGTTTTTT.

The CDR3 nucleotides are TGTGCCAGCAGCTTAGGATGGGACTACGAGCAGTACTTC. Protein product: CASSLGWDYEQYF. The chain carries TRBV7-9 and TRBJ2-7; no definite D call. V shed 1 base and J shed 3 bases, with 7 bases lying between them. Germline lookup yields CDR1 SEHNR and CDR2 FQNEAQ (reference sequence). This CDR3 spans 13 amino acids.

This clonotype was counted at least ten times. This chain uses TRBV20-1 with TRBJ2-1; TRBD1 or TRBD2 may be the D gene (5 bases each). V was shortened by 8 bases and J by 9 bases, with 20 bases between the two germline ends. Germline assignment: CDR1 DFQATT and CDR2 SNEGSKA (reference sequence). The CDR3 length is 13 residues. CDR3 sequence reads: CSLGRGGPGEQFF. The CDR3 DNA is TGCAGTCTCGGTAGGGGCGGGCCGGGTGAGCAGTTCTTC.

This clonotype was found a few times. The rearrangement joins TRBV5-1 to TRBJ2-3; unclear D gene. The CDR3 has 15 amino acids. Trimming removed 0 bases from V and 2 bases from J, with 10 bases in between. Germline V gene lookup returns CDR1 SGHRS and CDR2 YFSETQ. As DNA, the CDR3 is TGCGCCAGCAGCTTGGTGGCTTTAGTCACAGATACGCAGTATTTT. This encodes CASSLVALVTDTQYF.

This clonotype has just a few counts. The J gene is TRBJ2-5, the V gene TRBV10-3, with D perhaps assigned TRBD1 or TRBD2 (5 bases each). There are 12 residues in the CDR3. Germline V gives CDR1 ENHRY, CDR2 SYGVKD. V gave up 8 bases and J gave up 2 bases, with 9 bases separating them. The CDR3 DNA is TGTGCCATCGGGGACGGACAAGAGACCCAGTACTTC. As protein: CAIGDGQETQYF.

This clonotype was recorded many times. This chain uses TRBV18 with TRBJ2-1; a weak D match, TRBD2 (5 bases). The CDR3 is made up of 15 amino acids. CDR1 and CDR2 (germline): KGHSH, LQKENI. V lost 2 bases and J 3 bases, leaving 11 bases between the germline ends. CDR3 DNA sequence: TGTGCCAGCTCACCAGAGAGGGTACGCTACAATGAGCAGTTCTTC. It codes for CASSPERVRYNEQFF.

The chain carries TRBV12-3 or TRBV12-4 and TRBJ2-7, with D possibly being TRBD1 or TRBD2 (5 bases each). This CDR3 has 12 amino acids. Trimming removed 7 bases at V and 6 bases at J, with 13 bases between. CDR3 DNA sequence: TGTGCCAGCAAACCGGGGCCCGGCGAGCAGTACTTC. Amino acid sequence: CASKPGPGEQYF.

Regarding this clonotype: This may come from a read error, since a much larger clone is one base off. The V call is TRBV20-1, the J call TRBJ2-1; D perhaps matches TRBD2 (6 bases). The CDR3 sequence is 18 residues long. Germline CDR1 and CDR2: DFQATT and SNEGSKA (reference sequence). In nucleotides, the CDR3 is TGCTGTGCTAGAGATGTCCAGCGGGTGACTCCCTCCTACAATGAGCAGTTCTTC. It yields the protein CCARDVQRVTPSYNEQFF.

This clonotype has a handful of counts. CDR3 nucleotide sequence: TGTGCCACCCTACTAGCGGGGCCGAGCGATGAGCAGTTCTTC. This translates into CATLLAGPSDEQFF. V usage is TRBV18 and J usage is TRBJ2-1; 10 nucleotides line up with TRBD2. Germline CDR1 and CDR2: KGHSH and LQKENI. With V trimmed by 10 bases and J by 8 bases, 11 bases remained unmatched. The CDR3 extends over 14 amino acids.

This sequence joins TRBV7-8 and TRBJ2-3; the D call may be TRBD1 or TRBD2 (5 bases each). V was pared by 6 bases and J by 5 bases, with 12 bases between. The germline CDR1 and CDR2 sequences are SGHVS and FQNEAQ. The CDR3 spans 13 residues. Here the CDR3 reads CASSRDREDTQYF. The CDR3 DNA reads TGTGCCAGCAGTCGGGACCGGGAAGATACGCAGTATTTT.

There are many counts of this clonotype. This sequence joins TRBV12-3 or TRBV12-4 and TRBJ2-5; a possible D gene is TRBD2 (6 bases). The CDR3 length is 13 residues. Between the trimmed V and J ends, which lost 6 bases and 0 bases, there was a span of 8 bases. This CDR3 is CASRRDYQETQYF. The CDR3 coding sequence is TGTGCCAGCAGACGGGACTACCAAGAGACCCAGTACTTC.